The next 20 T cell receptor beta chains were all read from a single sample in a study of cytomegalovirus exposure and HLA in healthy donors. Amplification used 60 Vbeta primers and 13 Jbeta primers. TCRdb keeps only in-frame clones here, not all; method: immunoSEQ multiplex PCR. Among about 200,000 clones, around 77% were seen once, and the ten largest hold about 2.7%. Input material: PBMCs. The receptors come from a woman in her twenties or thirties in good health and CMV-seronegative.

The chain links TRBV9 to TRBJ2-5, with D unresolved. The V gene lost 7 bases and the J gene lost 0 bases, with 16 bases spanning the gap. CDR3 length equals 15 residues. The germline CDR1 and CDR2 sequences are SGDLS and YYNGEE. The CDR3 sequence: CASGLFAGNQETQYF. CDR3 nucleotides: TGTGCCAGCGGCCTCTTTGCTGGTAACCAAGAGACCCAGTACTTC.

The chain uses TRBV28 and TRBJ1-5, with a tentative D call TRBD1 (6 bases). V lost 3 bases, J lost 0 bases, and 9 bases lay in between. The CDR3 is 15 amino acids. Germline V gene lookup returns CDR1 MDHEN and CDR2 SYDVKM. CDR3 DNA sequence: TGTGCCAGCAGTTTTCGGGGACATAGCAATCAGCCCCAGCATTTT. Its protein is CASSFRGHSNQPQHF.

This clone was seen ten or more times. This chain uses TRBV27 with TRBJ1-4; D possibly corresponds to TRBD1 (5 bases). Trimming pared 6 bases from V and 0 bases from J, leaving 11 bases between. CDR3 length: 15 amino acids. Per germline, CDR1 MNHEY and CDR2 SMNVEV (reference sequence). The CDR3 bases are TGTGCCAGCAGAACATCCAGGGCAACTAATGAAAAACTGTTTTTT. It yields the protein CASRTSRATNEKLFF. The whole variable domain, remainder taken from reference TRBV27 and TRBJ1-4, is EAQVTQNPRYLITVTGKKLTVTCSQNMNHEYMSWYRQDPGLGLRQIYYSMNVEVTDKGDVPEGYKVSRKEKRNFPLILESPSPNQTSLYFCASRTSRATNEKLFFGSGTQLSVL.

The gene calls are TRBV4-1 and TRBJ1-2; 7 bases line up with TRBD1. This CDR3 comprises 14 residues. V dropped 3 bases and J dropped 4; count of bases not matched to a gene: 5. Germline CDR1 MGHRA, CDR2 YSYEKL. CDR3 bases: TGCGCCAGCAGCCATCCGACAGGGAGCTATGGCTACACCTTC. It yields the protein CASSHPTGSYGYTF.

This clone has more than one count but fewer than ten. The chain uses TRBV9 and TRBJ2-1; 12 bases fit TRBD2. Losses at the gene ends were 3 bases for V and 1 base for J; bases not matched to a gene: 2. This CDR3 has 16 amino acids. Germline V lookup: CDR1 SGDLS, CDR2 YYNGEE. The CDR3, as DNA: TGTGCCAGCAGCGCGCTAGCGGGAGGGTCCTACAATGAGCAGTTCTTC. Amino acid sequence: CASSALAGGSYNEQFF.

V usage is TRBV15 and J usage is TRBJ2-7; possibly TRBD2 for D (6 bases). The CDR3 has 16 amino acids. Germline-derived CDR1 and CDR2 are LNHNV and YYDKDF (reference sequence). Trimming cost V 3 bases and J 1 base, with 16 bases left between them. This chain's CDR3 is CATSRGRAGRSYEQYF. In nucleotides, the CDR3 is TGTGCCACCAGCAGGGGGCGTGCGGGGCGGTCCTACGAGCAGTACTTC.

CDR3: CAISDRQGETQYF. As DNA, the CDR3 is TGTGCCATCAGTGACCGACAGGGAGAGACCCAGTACTTC. This sequence joins TRBV10-3 and TRBJ2-5, with 7 bases identical to TRBD1. The germline V gene encodes CDR1 ENHRY and CDR2 SYGVKD. Losses at the gene ends were 3 bases for V and 4 bases for J; bases not matched to a gene: 2. There are 13 residues in the CDR3.

V gene TRBV2 combines with J gene TRBJ1-1; 8 bases are a match to TRBD1. CDR1 is SNHLY and CDR2 is FYNNEI in the germline V gene. V was pared by 7 bases and J by 1 base, with 5 bases of the junction left unmatched. The CDR3 has 14 amino acids. The CDR3 region is CASNSGTGNTEAFF. The CDR3 bases are TGTGCCAGCAATTCCGGGACAGGGAACACTGAAGCTTTCTTT.

The rearrangement joins TRBV6-5 to TRBJ1-1, with D possibly TRBD1 on 6 matching bases. Germline CDR1 is MNHEY and CDR2 is SVGAGI. The CDR3 has 14 residues. V was shortened by 5 bases and J by 6 bases, with 16 bases between the two germline ends. The chain's CDR3 is CASSPWTDSAEAFF. As DNA, the CDR3 is TGTGCCAGCAGTCCCTGGACAGATTCCGCTGAAGCTTTCTTT.

The V gene is TRBV15, the J gene TRBJ1-5; the D gene is possibly TRBD1 (5 bases). This CDR3 is 14 amino acids long. With 0 bases removed from V and 6 bases from J, the gap between germline ends came to 9 bases. Per the germline V gene, CDR1 is LNHNV and CDR2 is YYDKDF (reference sequence). The CDR3 region is CATSRERGGQPQHF. In nucleotides, the CDR3 is TGTGCCACCAGCAGAGAGAGGGGAGGTCAGCCCCAGCATTTT. The full variable domain, with the rest looked up from reference TRBV15 and TRBJ1-5, is DAMVIQNPRYQVTQFGKPVTLSCSQTLNHNVMYWYQQKSSQAPKLLFHYYDKDFNNEADTPDNFQSRRPNTSFCFLDIRSPGLGDTAMYLCATSRERGGQPQHFGDGTRLSIL.

The rearrangement joins TRBV5-3 to TRBJ1-5; D remains unclear. TRBV5-3 is reported as an ORF; its role is uncertain. Trimming left V 2 bases short and J 0 bases short, with 12 bases between. This CDR3 contains 16 residues. As DNA, the CDR3 is TGTGCCAGAAGCTTCGCTAGAGCTTATAGCAATCAGCCCCAGCATTTT. Amino acid sequence: CARSFARAYSNQPQHF.

This clone occurred a few times. V and J are TRBV28 and TRBJ2-3, with 9 bases fitting TRBD2. CDR1 and CDR2 (germline): MDHEN, SYDVKM. This CDR3 contains 15 residues. Unmatched junction bases numbered 9, after V lost 7 bases and J lost 4 bases. The CDR3, as DNA: TGTGCCAGCATTTCCCCTAGCGGGGAAGCAGATACGCAGTATTTT. Translated, it gives CASISPSGEADTQYF.

The rearrangement links TRBV7-8 to TRBJ1-3; no definite D call. Germline lookup yields CDR1 SGHVS and CDR2 FQNEAQ. V was trimmed by 5 bases and J by 4 bases, leaving 15 bases between them. The CDR3 is made up of 15 amino acids. The DNA of the CDR3 is TGTGCCAGCAGCCCCCGTGGGCTCTCGGGAAACACCATATATTTT. This gives the protein CASSPRGLSGNTIYF.

This chain connects TRBV19 to TRBJ2-3, with a weak D call TRBD1 (5 bases). This CDR3 comprises 15 residues. Germline V gene data show CDR1 as LNHDA and CDR2 as SQIVND (reference sequence). The ends were cut back, 3 bases at V and 1 base at J, with 11 bases in the middle. The CDR3 bases are TGTGCCAGTAGTATGGGCCGGACACGCACAGATACGCAGTATTTT. Its protein product is CASSMGRTRTDTQYF. Based on the CDR3 plus reference TRBV19 and TRBJ2-3, the full variable domain is DGGITQSPKYLFRKEGQNVTLSCEQNLNHDAMYWYRQDPGQGLRLIYYSQIVNDFQKGDIAEGYSVSREKKESFPLTVTSAQKNPTAFYLCASSMGRTRTDTQYFGPGTRLTVL.

This CDR3 reads CAWSELTGGEKLFF. The CDR3 nucleotides read TGTGCCTGGAGTGAGTTGACAGGAGGTGAAAAACTGTTTTTT. The rearrangement links TRBV30 to TRBJ1-4, with D perhaps TRBD1 (6 bases). The germline CDR1 and CDR2 sequences are GTSNPN and SVGIG (reference sequence). V lost 1 base and J 7 bases, leaving 13 bases between the germline ends. The CDR3 is 14 amino acids. Together with reference TRBV30 and TRBJ1-4, the CDR3 gives the full variable domain: SQTIHQWPATLVQPVGSPLSLECTVEGTSNPNLYWYRQAAGRGLQLLFYSVGIGQISSEVPQNLSASRPQDRQFILSSKKLLLSDSGFYLCAWSELTGGEKLFFGSGTQLSVL.

The chain recombines TRBV5-1 with TRBJ1-1; possible D gene TRBD1, 6 bases. CDR1 SGHRS and CDR2 YFSETQ come from the germline V gene. Trimming shortened V by 0 bases and J by 0 bases, and 12 bases separated the two germline ends. The CDR3 length is 16 residues. CDR3 sequence reads: CASSLGTATVNTEAFF. The CDR3 coding sequence is TGCGCCAGCAGCTTGGGGACAGCCACCGTGAACACTGAAGCTTTCTTT.

This clone was recorded only once. The chain carries TRBV7-2 and TRBJ2-1, with TRBD2 matching over 10 bases. The CDR3 has 15 residues. Germline loops: CDR1 SGHTA, CDR2 FQGNSA. Germline trimming cut 4 bases from V and 8 bases from J; bases unmatched to any gene: 8. The CDR3 region is CASSYGTSVLDEQFF. The CDR3 bases are TGTGCCAGCAGCTACGGGACTAGCGTATTGGATGAGCAGTTCTTC.

The CDR3 region is CASSQRLAVDLADNEQFF. DNA of the CDR3: TGTGCCAGCTCACAGCGACTAGCGGTTGACCTAGCGGACAATGAGCAGTTCTTC. This rearrangement joins TRBV18 to TRBJ2-1; 9 bases agree with TRBD2. This CDR3 has 18 residues. Germline V gene lookup returns CDR1 KGHSH and CDR2 LQKENI. J lost 5 bases, V lost 4 bases, and 15 bases had no gene match.

The chain carries TRBV5-6 and TRBJ2-3; D uncertain. Germline values: CDR1 SGHDT, CDR2 YYEEEE. This CDR3 spans 12 amino acids. Trimming removed 5 bases from V and 0 bases from J, with 4 bases in between. This CDR3 reads CASSYSTDTQYF. CDR3 DNA sequence: TGTGCCAGCAGTTATAGCACAGATACGCAGTATTTT.

This clone was seen a single time. The chain couples TRBV5-8 to TRBJ1-1, with D possibly being TRBD1 (6 bases). V lost 4 bases to trimming and J lost 5 bases, with 15 bases between them. CDR1 is SGHTS and CDR2 is YDEGEE in the germline V gene. The CDR3 is 14 amino acids. In DNA form, the CDR3 reads TGTGCCAGCAGCACCGACAGGCGAGGTACTGAAGCTTTCTTT. Translated: CASSTDRRGTEAFF.